The 29 T cell receptor beta chains presented below share a single source sample, sequenced in a study of CD8+ T cells in alopecia areata. RNA was isolated and reverse transcribed to cDNA, the sequencing template. TCRdb's copy holds only in-frame clones and misses some; the assay was immunoSEQ multiplex PCR. The sample records about 120,000 clones, around 49% being singletons. The sequences come from CD8+ T cells sorted from blood, collected at week 0. The receptors stem from a human donor with alopecia areata.

This sequence joins TRBV15 and TRBJ2-6, with 8 bases lining up with TRBD1. The J segment lost 1 base and the V segment lost 4 bases, leaving 3 bases of the junction unmatched. From germline, CDR1 is LNHNV and CDR2 YYDKDF (reference sequence). The CDR3 covers 16 residues. Here the CDR3 reads CATSTTGGSGANVLTF. CDR3 bases: TGTGCCACCAGCACTACAGGGGGATCTGGGGCCAACGTCCTGACTTTC.

The chain recombines TRBV7-2 with TRBJ2-5, with unresolved D. Deletions cut 1 base from V and 1 base from J, with 7 bases between. This CDR3 region has 14 residues. Germline V CDR1 and CDR2: SGHTA, FQGNSA. CDR3 protein: CASSLDYGQETQYF. CDR3 bases: TGTGCCAGCAGCTTAGACTACGGCCAAGAGACCCAGTACTTC.

The chain carries TRBV4-1 and TRBJ2-7; 10 bases are a match to TRBD1. Germline CDR1 reads MGHRA; CDR2 reads YSYEKL. J was trimmed by 3 bases and V by 0 bases; bases with no gene match: 2. There are 15 residues in the CDR3. The CDR3 DNA sequence: TGCGCCAGCAGCCAAGACGGGACAGGGGACTACGAGCAGTACTTC. Translated: CASSQDGTGDYEQYF.

This clone has just a few counts. The V gene is TRBV14, the J gene TRBJ1-2, with TRBD1 matching over 7 bases. Germline V gene data show CDR1 as SGHDN and CDR2 as FVKESK. Losses at the gene ends were 0 bases for V and 2 bases for J; bases not matched to a gene: 3. CDR3 size: 15 residues. Here the CDR3 DNA reads TGTGCCAGCAGCCAAGAGTGGGACAGCAACTATGGCTACACCTTC. It codes for CASSQEWDSNYGYTF.

The rearrangement uses TRBV5-6 and TRBJ2-1, with D tentatively TRBD2 (6 bases). The CDR3 runs to 16 residues. Germline loops: CDR1 SGHDT, CDR2 YYEEEE. The ends were cut back, 7 bases at V and 5 bases at J, with 22 bases in the middle. The chain's CDR3 is CASGPTGGAPDNEQFF. In DNA, the CDR3 is TGTGCCAGCGGACCAACGGGCGGGGCCCCAGACAATGAGCAGTTCTTC.

The V and J genes are TRBV7-2 and TRBJ2-7; perhaps TRBD2 as D (6 bases). Looked up from germline, CDR1 is SGHTA and CDR2 is FQGNSA. The CDR3 contains 16 residues. Trimming cost V 3 bases and J 1 base, with 16 bases left between them. This CDR3 reads CASSFSFAGRSYEQYF. CDR3 bases: TGTGCCAGCAGCTTTAGCTTCGCGGGGCGGTCCTACGAGCAGTACTTC.

This clone was counted a few times. DNA of the CDR3: TGCAGCGTTGAAGATCTTAGGTCCTACGAGCAGTACTTC. As protein: CSVEDLRSYEQYF. The chain joins TRBV29-1 to TRBJ2-7; no firm D call. Trimming cost V 0 bases and J 1 base, with 7 bases left between them. The CDR3 sequence is 13 residues long. Germline V CDR1 and CDR2: SQVTM, ANQGSEA.

In this sample, this clone turned up a few times. The chain employs TRBV19 and TRBJ1-1; D remains unclear. The CDR3 runs to 13 residues. The V and J ends lost 9 bases and 9 bases respectively, with 20 bases between them. In germline, CDR1 is LNHDA, CDR2 SQIVND (reference sequence). This CDR3 is CASRLSGVIQAFF. Here the CDR3 DNA reads TGTGCCAGCAGACTCAGCGGAGTTATTCAAGCTTTCTTT.

This chain uses TRBV5-6 with TRBJ2-7, with D hard to call. V was shortened by 3 bases and J by 12 bases, with 19 bases between the two germline ends. Germline loops: CDR1 SGHDT, CDR2 YYEEEE. The CDR3 runs to 13 residues. The CDR3, as DNA: TGTGCCAGCAGCTCTAATCGGGCAAGGATGCCGTACTTC. Its protein product is CASSSNRARMPYF. Combining the CDR3 with reference TRBV5-6 and TRBJ2-7 gives the whole variable domain DAGVTQSPTHLIKTRGQQVTLRCSPKSGHDTVSWYQQALGQGPQFIFQYYEEEERQRGNFPDRFSGHQFPNYSSELNVNALLLGDSALYLCASSSNRARMPYFGPGTRLTVT.

The table lists this clone with a few counts. The chain has TRBV7-3 and TRBJ2-5, with D possibly TRBD2 on 6 matching bases. The CDR3 covers 14 residues. CDR1 and CDR2 from the germline V gene are SGHTA and FQGTGA. V was pared by 5 bases and J by 4 bases, with 14 bases between. The DNA for the CDR3 is TGTGCCAGCAGCACTCTAGCGATACTAGAGACCCAGTACTTC. It is translated as CASSTLAILETQYF. The variable domain in full, with the rest retrieved from reference TRBV7-3 and TRBJ2-5, is GAGVSQTPSNKVTEKGKYVELRCDPISGHTALYWYRQSLGQGPEFLIYFQGTGAADDSGLPNDRFFAVRPEGSVSTLKIQRTERGDSAVYLCASSTLAILETQYFGPGTRLLVL.

This clone was counted once. The chain carries TRBV5-6 and TRBJ2-4, with D tentatively TRBD1 or TRBD2 (6 bases each). The CDR3 contains 14 residues. Trimming stripped 3 bases from V and 5 bases from J, with 12 bases between. The germline gives CDR1 SGHDT, CDR2 YYEEEE. The CDR3 region is CASSSQGGENIQYF. DNA of the CDR3: TGTGCCAGCAGCTCACAGGGAGGAGAAAACATTCAGTACTTC.

A few counts support this clone. The gene calls are TRBV18 and TRBJ2-2, with 7 positions matching TRBD1. CDR3 length: 16 amino acids. V trimming: 3 bases; J trimming: 1 base; junction bases outside the gene matches: 5. The germline V gene encodes CDR1 KGHSH and CDR2 LQKENI. The CDR3 here is CASSPPGTENTGELFF. In DNA form, the CDR3 reads TGTGCCAGCTCACCCCCCGGGACAGAGAACACCGGGGAGCTGTTTTTT.

This clone has more than one count but fewer than ten. The chain combines TRBV14 with TRBJ2-3, with D uncertain. The V end was cut by 1 base, the J end by 5 bases, with 7 bases between. The CDR3 is 13 residues long. Germline V gene data show CDR1 as SGHDN and CDR2 as FVKESK. The CDR3 sequence: CASSQVPVDTQYF. In DNA form, the CDR3 reads TGTGCCAGCAGCCAAGTCCCGGTAGATACGCAGTATTTT.

The rearrangement joins TRBV9 to TRBJ1-3; no clear D. Trimming shortened V by 0 bases and J by 3 bases, and 16 bases separated the two germline ends. Germline lookup yields CDR1 SGDLS and CDR2 YYNGEE. The CDR3 spans 17 residues. CDR3 residues: CASSVVDRHQLGNTIYF. CDR3 nucleotides: TGTGCCAGCAGCGTAGTTGATCGTCATCAGCTTGGAAACACCATATATTTT.

The chain joins TRBV29-1 to TRBJ2-7; 10 nucleotides agree with TRBD1. V shed 1 base, J shed 3 bases, and the junction held 3 bases outside the gene matches. This CDR3 is 14 amino acids long. Germline V gives CDR1 SQVTM, CDR2 ANQGSEA. CDR3 bases: TGCAGCGTTGAAGGGACAGGGGGTGTCTACGAGCAGTACTTC. It yields the protein CSVEGTGGVYEQYF.

This clone was counted only a few times. The CDR3 DNA follows: TGTGCCACCAGCAGAGATCCCGGGGGCGCAGATACGCAGTATTTT. Translated: CATSRDPGGADTQYF. This chain uses TRBV15 with TRBJ2-3; D tentatively fits TRBD1 or TRBD2 (6 bases each). With 0 bases removed from V and 4 bases from J, the gap between germline ends came to 11 bases. The V gene's germline CDR1 is LNHNV and CDR2 YYDKDF (reference sequence). CDR3 size: 15 residues.

Concerning this clone itself: This CDR3 is also generated by other DNA sequences in the sample. This sequence joins TRBV27 and TRBJ2-7; no reliable D call. In germline, CDR1 is MNHEY, CDR2 SMNVEV (reference sequence). Trimming left V 2 bases short and J 1 base short, with 6 bases between. The CDR3 length is 13 residues. The CDR3, as DNA: TGTGCCAGCAGTTTAGTGGGATCCTACGAGCAGTACTTC. It specifies CASSLVGSYEQYF.

This clone was recorded a few times. Within the sample, other DNA sequences also encode this same CDR3. CDR3 nucleotides: TGCAGCGTTGAAGGAGAGAACACTGAAGCTTTCTTT. The encoded protein is CSVEGENTEAFF. The J gene is TRBJ1-1, the V gene TRBV29-1; D not resolved. The germline V and J ends were trimmed by 1 base and 1 base, with 4 bases remaining between them. The CDR3 consists of 12 residues. CDR1 and CDR2 from the germline V gene are SQVTM and ANQGSEA.

This clone appeared a few times. The chain joins TRBV5-1 to TRBJ2-1; the D gene is possibly TRBD1 (5 bases). CDR1 is SGHRS and CDR2 is YFSETQ in the germline V gene. The CDR3 spans 15 residues. Trimming cost V 0 bases and J 7 bases, with 14 bases left between them. The CDR3 here is CASSLGGVPENEQFF. CDR3 DNA sequence: TGCGCCAGCAGCTTGGGGGGCGTGCCGGAAAATGAGCAGTTCTTC.

CDR3 amino acids: CAKEGSSYEQYF. The CDR3 region has the DNA TGTGCCAAAGAAGGGAGCTCCTACGAGCAGTACTTC. V and J are TRBV9 and TRBJ2-7; TRBD2 is a possible D gene (5 bases). This CDR3 contains 12 residues. Germline V gives CDR1 SGDLS, CDR2 YYNGEE. V lost 9 bases and J 0 bases, leaving 10 bases between the germline ends.

The J gene is TRBJ2-3, the V gene TRBV4-3; TRBD1 matches 8 bases. Germline loops: CDR1 LGHNA, CDR2 YSLEER. Trimming took 1 base from V and 7 from J; bases not matched to a gene: 10. This CDR3 region has 16 residues. CDR3 coding DNA: TGCGCCAGCAGCCAAGGAAACAGGGGGGCCCCAAATACGCAGTATTTT. Protein sequence: CASSQGNRGAPNTQYF.

The chain couples TRBV5-6 to TRBJ1-2; perhaps TRBD1 as D (5 bases). The V and J ends lost 0 bases and 6 bases respectively, with 18 bases between them. This CDR3 spans 16 amino acids. The germline V gene encodes CDR1 SGHDT and CDR2 YYEEEE. Here the CDR3 reads CASSLESLGALHGYTF. The CDR3 DNA follows: TGTGCCAGCAGCTTGGAGTCCCTAGGGGCCCTCCATGGCTACACCTTC.

The chain joins TRBV7-9 to TRBJ1-6; D call uncertain. The V end was cut by 3 bases, the J end by 3 bases, with 9 bases between. Looked up from germline, CDR1 is SEHNR and CDR2 is FQNEAQ (reference sequence). The CDR3 contains 15 residues. The CDR3 DNA reads as TGTGCCAGCAGCTTGGTTCGGGACTATAATTCACCCCTCCACTTT. This encodes CASSLVRDYNSPLHF.

This clone was counted a few times. The gene calls are TRBV28 and TRBJ2-3, with 9 bases matching TRBD1. The trim removed 5 bases at V and 4 bases at J, leaving 4 bases unmatched. CDR1 and CDR2 from the germline V gene are MDHEN and SYDVKM. CDR3 length: 14 amino acids. Here the CDR3 reads CASSPGQGADTQYF. Written as DNA, the CDR3 is TGTGCCAGCAGTCCGGGACAGGGTGCAGATACGCAGTATTTT.

The chain couples TRBV27 to TRBJ2-7; D possibly matches TRBD1 or TRBD2 (5 bases each). Germline CDR1 reads MNHEY; CDR2 reads SMNVEV (reference sequence). This CDR3 region has 13 residues. With 6 bases removed from V and 1 base from J, the gap between germline ends came to 10 bases. CDR3 protein: CASSRDQSYEQYF. The DNA for the CDR3 is TGTGCCAGCAGCCGGGACCAGTCCTACGAGCAGTACTTC.

This clone was recorded a few times. The rearrangement links TRBV19 to TRBJ1-4, with D uncertain. Trimming removed 3 bases at V and 5 bases at J, with 7 bases between. The CDR3 runs to 13 residues. In germline, CDR1 is LNHDA, CDR2 SQIVND (reference sequence). The CDR3 is CASSMYGNEKLFF. CDR3 bases: TGTGCCAGTAGTATGTACGGAAATGAAAAACTGTTTTTT.

CDR3 protein: CASSLWVTPSIQETQYF. CDR3 DNA sequence: TGTGCCAGCAGCTTGTGGGTAACTCCTTCGATACAAGAGACCCAGTACTTC. This sequence joins TRBV5-4 and TRBJ2-5; D uncertain. Deletions cut 1 base from V and 2 bases from J, with 18 bases between. The CDR3 contains 17 residues. Germline CDR1 SGHNT, CDR2 YYREEE (reference sequence).

The rearrangement uses TRBV30 and TRBJ1-2; a weak D match, TRBD1 (5 bases). Germline V gene data show CDR1 as GTSNPN and CDR2 as SVGIG (reference sequence). The ends were cut back, 1 base at V and 3 bases at J, with 12 bases in the middle. CDR3 length: 14 residues. The DNA for the CDR3 is TGTGCCTGGAGTGCGGTGGGGGGAGACTATGGCTACACCTTC. This translates into CAWSAVGGDYGYTF.

The rearrangement uses TRBV9 and TRBJ2-2; 7 bases map to TRBD1. J gave up 7 bases and V 0 bases, and 6 bases lay outside the gene matches. Germline values: CDR1 SGDLS, CDR2 YYNGEE. The CDR3 length is 15 residues. CDR3 loop: CASSVAVGGLGELFF. The DNA for the CDR3 is TGTGCCAGCAGCGTAGCGGTAGGGGGCCTCGGGGAGCTGTTTTTT.